The subject of this entry is one T cell receptor beta chain. This sample was included in a study of blood T cell repertoires in COVID-19. Study-level background: Both acute and convalescent COVID-19 samples were obtained from the United States, Italy and Spain.

There are 14 residues in the CDR3. The V end was cut by 3 bases, the J end by 0 bases, with 6 bases between. Germline V CDR1 and CDR2: SGHRS, YFSETQ. Libraries were prepared by immunoSEQ multiplex PCR; TCRdb keeps only in-frame clonotypes and omits some of them. The sample lists around 100,000 clones, 80% to 90% occurring once. The V call is TRBV5-1, the J call TRBJ2-2; possible D gene TRBD1, 5 bases. This TCR derives from a human donor with acute or convalescent COVID-19. The donor label of this sample is uncertain. Sequences were obtained from peripheral blood. The CDR3 protein is CASSSTANTGELFF. The CDR3 nucleotides are TGCGCCAGCAGCTCGACAGCGAACACCGGGGAGCTGTTTTTT.